The rows below give T cell receptor beta chains drawn from one sample of a study of glioma-infiltrating T cells after dendritic cell vaccination. Using immunoSEQ multiplex PCR, the repertoire was profiled, and TCRdb retains in-frame clones only, with some absent. The sample contains about 110,000 clones, 90% of which appear only once. The sample consisted of blood, taken after dendritic cell vaccination. The receptors derive from a human donor with glioblastoma. Each CDR3 is given with its conserved first and last residue. A D gene is named only where the DNA matches it firmly. Rows may omit the clone size; those that give it use once, few, many or a size class.

d_gene	v_gene	abundance	j_gene	CDR3nt	CDR3aa
NA	TRBV10-2	NA	TRBJ1-1	TGCGCCAGCAGCACGACAGTGAACACTGAAGCTTTCTTT	CASSTTVNTEAFF
NA	TRBV10-3	NA	TRBJ2-2	TGTGCCATCAGTGGTCAGGAGGGCGGGGAGCTGTTTTTT	CAISGQEGGELFF
TRBD1	TRBV9	NA	TRBJ1-2	TGTGCCAGCAGCGCGGCCCCAGGGGGCCCCTATGGCTACACCTTC	CASSAAPGGPYGYTF
TRBD1	TRBV15	NA	TRBJ1-1	TGTGCCACCAGCAGAGCCCGAATCATCTTACCGGGACAGAAGAACACTGAAGCTTTCTTT	CATSRARIILPGQKNTEAFF
TRBD1	TRBV19	NA	TRBJ1-1	TGTGCCAGTAGTATGAGGAGACAGGGTGACACTGAAGCTTTCTTT	CASSMRRQGDTEAFF
NA	TRBV11-1	NA	TRBJ1-1	TGTGCCAGCACATCGAGAGCAGGGTGGGGGAACACTGAAGCTTTCTTT	CASTSRAGWGNTEAFF
NA	TRBV10-3	NA	TRBJ2-3	TGTGCCATCAGTGAGTTCGGAGGCACGGGAGCTACAGATACGCAGTATTTT	CAISEFGGTGATDTQYF
TRBD1	TRBV10-3	many	TRBJ2-7	TGTGCCATCGCTCCCAGGGGGAACGAGCAGTACTTC	CAIAPRGNEQYF
NA	TRBV27	few	TRBJ1-5	TGTGCCAGCGCCGGCGGCAGCCTCAATCAGCCCCAGCATTTT	CASAGGSLNQPQHF
TRBD2	TRBV5-1	NA	TRBJ2-1	TGCGCCAGCAGCTTAGCCCTGACTAGCGGGGATTATGAGCAGTTCTTC	CASSLALTSGDYEQFF
TRBD2	TRBV7-2	NA	TRBJ2-5	TGTGCCAGCAGCTTAGGTCCAGCGGGAGTCCAAGAGACCCAGTACTTC	CASSLGPAGVQETQYF